The 16 T cell receptor beta chains reported below all come from one sample, sequenced in a study of blood T cell repertoires in COVID-19. The protocol was immunoSEQ multiplex PCR, while the TCRdb copy is restricted to in-frame clones and leaves out a portion. The table lists about 73,000 clones, over 75% of them singletons. Sample: peripheral blood. Receptors were obtained from a woman between 55 and 75 years old with acute or convalescent COVID-19.

This chain uses TRBV2 with TRBJ2-3, with D possibly being TRBD1 (7 bases). The germline gives CDR1 SNHLY, CDR2 FYNNEI. The CDR3 length is 13 residues. V dropped 10 bases and J dropped 6 bases, with 17 bases sitting between them. The CDR3 region is CATTRGALDTQYF. The CDR3 nucleotides read TGTGCCACCACCAGGGGGGCTTTGGATACGCAGTATTTT.

The chain employs TRBV5-6 and TRBJ2-1; D is unresolved. The germline V gene encodes CDR1 SGHDT and CDR2 YYEEEE. V gave up 5 bases and J gave up 8 bases, with 11 bases separating them. CDR3 length equals 12 residues. Here the CDR3 reads CASSPIGYEQFF. The DNA of the CDR3 is TGTGCCAGCAGTCCAATCGGGTATGAGCAGTTCTTC.

This clone was detected only a few times. The genes are TRBV4-1 and TRBJ2-1, with a weak D call TRBD2 (6 bases). The germline gives CDR1 MGHRA, CDR2 YSYEKL. CDR3 size: 14 residues. Trimming pared 7 bases from V and 0 bases from J, leaving 10 bases between. The CDR3 sequence is CASKATSSYNEQFF. As DNA, the CDR3 is TGCGCCAGCAAGGCGACTAGCTCCTACAATGAGCAGTTCTTC.

The chain recombines TRBV30 with TRBJ1-2, with 7 bases lining up with TRBD1. V lost 4 bases and J lost 8; bases outside the gene matches: 7. Looked up from germline, CDR1 is GTSNPN and CDR2 is SVGIG (reference sequence). The CDR3 contains 12 residues. The DNA of the CDR3 is TGTGCCTGGAACCGACAGGGTCCCGGCTACACCTTC. Protein: CAWNRQGPGYTF. The variable domain in full, completed from reference TRBV30 and TRBJ1-2, reads SQTIHQWPATLVQPVGSPLSLECTVEGTSNPNLYWYRQAAGRGLQLLFYSVGIGQISSEVPQNLSASRPQDRQFILSSKKLLLSDSGFYLCAWNRQGPGYTFGSGTRLTVV.

The rearrangement joins TRBV7-8 to TRBJ1-2; D gene ambiguous. Deletions cut 1 base from V and 4 bases from J, with 7 bases between. The CDR3 length is 13 residues. Germline V lookup: CDR1 SGHVS, CDR2 FQNEAQ. CDR3 bases: TGTGCCAGCAGCTTAGGAGAAGTCTATGGCTACACCTTC. Its protein is CASSLGEVYGYTF. Variable domain in full (rest from reference TRBV7-8 and TRBJ1-2): GAGVSQSPRYKVAKRGQDVALRCDPISGHVSLFWYQQALGQGPEFLTYFQNEAQLDKSGLPSDRFFAERPEGSVSTLKIQRTQQEDSAVYLCASSLGEVYGYTFGSGTRLTVV.

There are a few counts of this clone. V is TRBV21-1 and J is TRBJ1-3. TRBV21-1 is a pseudogene locus. The CDR3 has 13 amino acids. CDR3 sequence reads: CATSGGSGNTIYF. DNA of the CDR3: TGTGCCACCTCGGGAGGGTCTGGAAACACCATATATTTT.

This chain uses TRBV11-2 with TRBJ1-2; D is uncertain. The CDR3 length is 13 residues. V was shortened by 2 bases and J by 8 bases, with 12 bases between the two germline ends. Looked up from germline, CDR1 is SGHAT and CDR2 is FQNNGV. CDR3 DNA sequence: TGTGCCAGCAGCTTAAGAGGTGGGAGAGGCTACACCTTC. Encoded protein: CASSLRGGRGYTF.

This clone appeared once. The V and J genes are TRBV20-1 and TRBJ1-1; the D is unclear. V was shortened by 3 bases and J by 5 bases, with 4 bases between the two germline ends. This CDR3 is built from 10 residues. The V gene's germline CDR1 is DFQATT and CDR2 SNEGSKA (reference sequence). The CDR3 nucleotides read TGCAGTGCTAGGTTAACTGAAGCTTTCTTT. It yields the protein CSARLTEAFF.

V and J are TRBV4-1 and TRBJ2-5; TRBD1 matches 7 bases. J lost 5 bases, V lost 8 bases, and 14 bases had no gene match. This CDR3 comprises 15 residues. The germline CDR1 and CDR2 sequences are MGHRA and YSYEKL. CDR3 bases: TGCGCCAGCCGAGGACAGGACCTCCAAACGGAGACCCAGTACTTC. Its translation is CASRGQDLQTETQYF.

The chain's CDR3 is CASSPPGQGASEQYF. CDR3 DNA: TGTGCCAGCTCACCACCGGGACAGGGGGCCTCCGAGCAGTACTTC. This chain connects TRBV18 to TRBJ2-7; 12 nucleotides line up with TRBD1. Per germline, CDR1 KGHSH and CDR2 LQKENI. The CDR3 runs to 15 residues. The J segment lost 6 bases and the V segment lost 0 bases, leaving 3 bases of the junction unmatched.

This sequence joins TRBV18 and TRBJ1-1; D not resolved. The V end lost 5 bases, the J end lost 0 bases, and 7 bases lay between the germline ends. This CDR3 contains 13 residues. Germline V gene data show CDR1 as KGHSH and CDR2 as LQKENI. DNA for the CDR3: TGTGCCAGCTCAGAGGGAATGAACACTGAAGCTTTCTTT. Translating gives CASSEGMNTEAFF.

The V gene is TRBV30, the J gene TRBJ2-2; 7 bases are a match to TRBD2. CDR1 is GTSNPN, CDR2 SVGIG, per germline (reference sequence). Trimming removed 1 base from V and 4 bases from J; junction bases left unmatched: 9. The CDR3 is 16 amino acids. This chain's CDR3 is CAWSGVAGSVTGELFF. CDR3 nucleotide sequence: TGTGCCTGGAGTGGAGTAGCGGGTTCCGTCACCGGGGAGCTGTTTTTT.

The V gene is TRBV21-1, the J gene TRBJ1-1. TRBV21-1 is deemed a pseudogene. The CDR3 is 16 amino acids. CDR3 region: CASSKDHGTANTEAFF. CDR3 coding DNA: TGTGCCAGCAGCAAAGACCACGGGACTGCGAACACTGAAGCTTTCTTT.

The chain combines TRBV18 with TRBJ1-6; no clear D. Germline V lookup: CDR1 KGHSH, CDR2 LQKENI. The ends were cut back, 0 bases at V and 7 bases at J, with 4 bases in the middle. The CDR3 totals 13 residues. CDR3 amino acids: CASSPPLNSPLHF. The DNA of the CDR3 is TGTGCCAGCTCACCACCTTTAAATTCACCCCTCCACTTT.

The gene calls are TRBV29-1 and TRBJ1-4, with 10 bases that match TRBD1. The V gene end was trimmed by 1 base and the J gene end by 7 bases; junction bases not matched to a gene: 3. The CDR3 totals 14 residues. Looked up from germline, CDR1 is SQVTM and CDR2 is ANQGSEA. CDR3 loop: CSVEGTGGTEKLFF. Here the CDR3 DNA reads TGCAGCGTTGAAGGGACAGGGGGTACTGAAAAACTGTTTTTT.

This clone showed up just once. The rearrangement links TRBV30 to TRBJ2-7, with D perhaps matching TRBD1 (5 bases). The germline V gene has CDR1 GTSNPN and CDR2 SVGIG (reference sequence). V lost 2 bases and J 2 bases, leaving 10 bases between the germline ends. The CDR3 is 13 amino acids. CDR3 nucleotide sequence: TGTGCCTGGAGTCGTGGGGCGACCTACGAGCAGTACTTC. Amino acids: CAWSRGATYEQYF.